This TCR beta chain was obtained from a study of cytomegalovirus exposure and HLA in healthy donors. This clone came up once. The CDR3 contains 14 residues. Germline-derived CDR1 and CDR2 are LNHDA and SQIVND (reference sequence). Use of 60 Vbeta and 13 Jbeta primers characterized the PCR. Generated by immunoSEQ multiplex PCR, the TCRdb table keeps only in-frame clones and is missing some. Among some 150,000 clones, roughly 80% were seen once, and the ten largest hold just over 5%. This sequence was found in a male donor in good health and CMV-seronegative. This rearrangement joins TRBV19 to TRBJ2-5; 8 nucleotides align to TRBD1. The end of the DNA fits TRBJ2-7 better, so the J call may be wrong. Source material: PBMCs. DNA of the CDR3: TGTGCCAGTAGTATCGGGCAGGGGGCAGGCGAGCAGTACTTC. Protein: CASSIGQGAGEQYF.